A selection of T cell receptor beta chains follows, all from one sample in a study of PD-1 blockade in classical Hodgkin lymphoma. TCRdb keeps only in-frame clones here, not all; method: immunoSEQ multiplex PCR. The data show 22,000 or so clones, 85% to 90% seen once. Input material: CD4+ T cells from blood. All receptors derive from a human donor with classical Hodgkin lymphoma. Each CDR3 is given with its conserved first and last residue. A D gene is named only where the DNA matches it firmly. Clone size is not always given. Where it is, it says once, few, many or a class for expanded clones.

D gene: NA; clone size: NA; V gene: TRBV6-6; J gene: TRBJ1-2; CDR3 DNA: TGTGCCAGCACTGCCTCCCAGGCTGGCTACACCTTC; CDR3 protein: CASTASQAGYTF
D gene: TRBD1; clone size: NA; V gene: TRBV29-1; J gene: TRBJ2-3; CDR3 DNA: TGCAGCGTCACTGAGGGGAACAGGGGTAGTACAGATACGCAGTATTTT; CDR3 protein: CSVTEGNRGSTDTQYF
D gene: NA; clone size: NA; V gene: TRBV28; J gene: TRBJ2-2; CDR3 DNA: TGTGCCAGCACCAGGGCGGACGGGGAGCTGTTTTTT; CDR3 protein: CASTRADGELFF
D gene: TRBD1; clone size: NA; V gene: TRBV5-1; J gene: TRBJ2-7; CDR3 DNA: TGCGCCAGCAGCTTCCACCGACAGGGGATAACGGGCGCCGCATACGAGCAGTACTTC; CDR3 protein: CASSFHRQGITGAAYEQYF
D gene: TRBD2; clone size: NA; V gene: TRBV7-2; J gene: TRBJ2-3; CDR3 DNA: TGTGCCAGCAGCAAGGGACTAGCGGGAGGGGTAGATACGCAGTATTTT; CDR3 protein: CASSKGLAGGVDTQYF
D gene: NA; clone size: NA; V gene: TRBV30; J gene: TRBJ1-5; CDR3 DNA: TGTGCCTGGAGGGGCGGGGGGGATCAGCCCCAGCATTTT; CDR3 protein: CAWRGGGDQPQHF
D gene: NA; clone size: NA; V gene: TRBV6-1; J gene: TRBJ2-3; CDR3 DNA: TGTGCCAGCAGTGAAGGGACCCCCCGGTTCTTAACAGATACGCAGTATTTT; CDR3 protein: CASSEGTPRFLTDTQYF
D gene: NA; clone size: NA; V gene: TRBV6-6; J gene: TRBJ2-2; CDR3 DNA: TGTGCCAGCAGTTACTTGACACAAAACACCGGGGAGCTGTTTTTT; CDR3 protein: CASSYLTQNTGELFF
D gene: TRBD2; clone size: NA; V gene: TRBV5-1; J gene: TRBJ2-1; CDR3 DNA: TGCGCCAGCAGCCCCGGGGTGTTGGCGGGAGTCTACAATGAGCAGTTCTTC; CDR3 protein: CASSPGVLAGVYNEQFF
D gene: NA; clone size: NA; V gene: TRBV6-5; J gene: TRBJ2-2; CDR3 DNA: TGTGCCAGCAGTCACAACAGGCTCACCGGGGAGCTGTTTTTT; CDR3 protein: CASSHNRLTGELFF
D gene: TRBD1; clone size: NA; V gene: TRBV10-3; J gene: TRBJ2-3; CDR3 DNA: TGTGCCATCAGTGAGACTGACAGGGGGCGCCGGGATACGCAGTATTTT; CDR3 protein: CAISETDRGRRDTQYF
D gene: NA; clone size: NA; V gene: TRBV9; J gene: TRBJ2-1; CDR3 DNA: TGTGCCAGCAGCGTAGGTTCTACGTTAGCTGGCAATGAGCAGTTCTTC; CDR3 protein: CASSVGSTLAGNEQFF
D gene: TRBD2; clone size: NA; V gene: TRBV19; J gene: TRBJ2-1; CDR3 DNA: TGTGCCAGTAGTGCGGTAACGGGGGGTGGGATTTCCTACAATGAGCAGTTCTTC; CDR3 protein: CASSAVTGGGISYNEQFF
D gene: NA; clone size: once; V gene: TRBV7-6; J gene: TRBJ2-1; CDR3 DNA: TGTGCCAGCAGCTCTGGGGGGCCAGAGCAGTTCTTC; CDR3 protein: CASSSGGPEQFF
D gene: TRBD1; clone size: NA; V gene: TRBV9; J gene: TRBJ2-1; CDR3 DNA: TGTGCCAGCAGCGTAGGAGGGGGCGACGATGAGCAGTTCTTC; CDR3 protein: CASSVGGGDDEQFF
D gene: TRBD1; clone size: NA; V gene: TRBV7-2; J gene: TRBJ2-2; CDR3 DNA: TGTGCCAGCAGCAGGACAGGGCACACCGGGGAGCTGTTTTTT; CDR3 protein: CASSRTGHTGELFF
D gene: NA; clone size: NA; V gene: TRBV20-1; J gene: TRBJ1-1; CDR3 DNA: TGCAGTGCTAGAGGGGGGACTGAAGCTTTCTTT; CDR3 protein: CSARGGTEAFF
D gene: NA; clone size: NA; V gene: TRBV4-3; J gene: TRBJ2-7; CDR3 DNA: TGCGCCAGCAGCCAAGGGGGTGGGATACCCTACGAGCAGTACTTC; CDR3 protein: CASSQGGGIPYEQYF
D gene: TRBD2; clone size: NA; V gene: TRBV5-6; J gene: TRBJ2-7; CDR3 DNA: TGTGCCAGCTCTTCTACTAGCGGGACGTACTACGAGCAGTACTTC; CDR3 protein: CASSSTSGTYYEQYF
D gene: NA; clone size: NA; V gene: TRBV4-3; J gene: TRBJ1-3; CDR3 DNA: TGCGCCAGCAACCAAGTCATATCTGGAAACACCATATATTTT; CDR3 protein: CASNQVISGNTIYF
D gene: NA; clone size: NA; V gene: TRBV9; J gene: TRBJ1-2; CDR3 DNA: TGTGCCAGCAGCGAGACCATAGTTCCAGGGGCTATTGGTGGCTACACCTTC; CDR3 protein: CASSETIVPGAIGGYTF
D gene: NA; clone size: NA; V gene: TRBV4-3; J gene: TRBJ2-2; CDR3 DNA: TGCGCCAGCAGCCAACTCGGTGGGTCCGGGGAGCTGTTTTTT; CDR3 protein: CASSQLGGSGELFF
D gene: NA; clone size: NA; V gene: TRBV11-3; J gene: TRBJ2-7; CDR3 DNA: TGTGCCAGCAGCACACAGGGTCCGACCTACGAGCAGTACTTC; CDR3 protein: CASSTQGPTYEQYF
D gene: NA; clone size: NA; V gene: TRBV25-1; J gene: TRBJ2-5; CDR3 DNA: TGTGCCAGCAGTTTAACTGGAACAAGAGAGACCCAGTACTTC; CDR3 protein: CASSLTGTRETQYF
D gene: NA; clone size: NA; V gene: TRBV7-2; J gene: TRBJ1-2; CDR3 DNA: TGTGCCAGCAGCTTAGATCGGGCACGCAGGGGCTACACCTTC; CDR3 protein: CASSLDRARRGYTF
D gene: TRBD1; clone size: once; V gene: TRBV5-1; J gene: TRBJ2-5; CDR3 DNA: TGCGCCAGCAGCCGGACAGGGCCAGAGACCCAGTACTTC; CDR3 protein: CASSRTGPETQYF
D gene: TRBD2; clone size: NA; V gene: TRBV19; J gene: TRBJ2-3; CDR3 DNA: TGTGCCAGTACCTTAGGCGGGAGTCGCACAGATACGCAGTATTTT; CDR3 protein: CASTLGGSRTDTQYF
D gene: TRBD1; clone size: once; V gene: TRBV6-5; J gene: TRBJ1-6; CDR3 DNA: TGTGCCAGCAGGGAGGACAGGGGGCGAAATTCACCCCTCCACTTT; CDR3 protein: CASREDRGRNSPLHF
D gene: NA; clone size: NA; V gene: TRBV7-2; J gene: TRBJ2-5; CDR3 DNA: TGTGCCAGCAGCTTAGATCCATCCGTTCAAGAGACCCAGTACTTC; CDR3 protein: CASSLDPSVQETQYF
D gene: TRBD1; clone size: NA; V gene: TRBV2; J gene: TRBJ2-7; CDR3 DNA: TGTGCCAGCAGAAGGACAGGGACCTACGAGCAGTACTTC; CDR3 protein: CASRRTGTYEQYF
D gene: NA; clone size: NA; V gene: TRBV5-1; J gene: TRBJ2-3; CDR3 DNA: TGCGCCAGCGGGGTGGCTCGGTCGGATACGCAGTATTTT; CDR3 protein: CASGVARSDTQYF
D gene: NA; clone size: NA; V gene: TRBV7-9; J gene: TRBJ1-4; CDR3 DNA: TGTGCCAGCAGCCGGGACACCGTGACAAAACTGTTTTTT; CDR3 protein: CASSRDTVTKLFF
D gene: TRBD1; clone size: NA; V gene: TRBV6-5; J gene: TRBJ1-2; CDR3 DNA: TGTGCCAGCAGCCGTCCCGGGACAGGGAACTATGGCTACACCTTC; CDR3 protein: CASSRPGTGNYGYTF
D gene: NA; clone size: NA; V gene: TRBV19; J gene: TRBJ2-1; CDR3 DNA: TGTGCCAGTAGTCTAGATCGAAGCTCCTACAATGAGCAGTTCTTC; CDR3 protein: CASSLDRSSYNEQFF
D gene: NA; clone size: NA; V gene: TRBV9; J gene: TRBJ2-3; CDR3 DNA: TGTGCCAGCAGCGCCGTCGTACCAAATACGCAGTATTTT; CDR3 protein: CASSAVVPNTQYF
D gene: TRBD1; clone size: NA; V gene: TRBV30; J gene: TRBJ1-3; CDR3 DNA: TGTGCCTGGAGTGTCTTACAGGGGTCTGGAAACACCATATATTTT; CDR3 protein: CAWSVLQGSGNTIYF
D gene: TRBD2; clone size: NA; V gene: TRBV5-1; J gene: TRBJ2-1; CDR3 DNA: TGCGCCAGCAGCTCCTACGGGACTAGTCAATTAAATGAGCAGTTCTTC; CDR3 protein: CASSSYGTSQLNEQFF
D gene: TRBD2; clone size: NA; V gene: TRBV5-4; J gene: TRBJ2-1; CDR3 DNA: TGTGCCAGCAGCGACCCCCGGGAGCGGGAGTCCTACAATGAGCAGTTCTTC; CDR3 protein: CASSDPRERESYNEQFF
D gene: TRBD1; clone size: NA; V gene: TRBV7-9; J gene: TRBJ2-5; CDR3 DNA: TGTGCCAGCAGCTCGGGGACAGGGGGGGGACAAGAGACCCAGTACTTC; CDR3 protein: CASSSGTGGGQETQYF
D gene: NA; clone size: NA; V gene: TRBV9; J gene: TRBJ1-6; CDR3 DNA: TGTGCCAGCAGCGGGGACACATATAATTCACCCCTCCACTTT; CDR3 protein: CASSGDTYNSPLHF
D gene: TRBD1; clone size: NA; V gene: TRBV10-3; J gene: TRBJ1-2; CDR3 DNA: TGTGCCATCAGTGACAGGGGGAATGGCTACACCTTC; CDR3 protein: CAISDRGNGYTF
D gene: TRBD1; clone size: NA; V gene: TRBV28; J gene: TRBJ2-7; CDR3 DNA: TGTGCCAGCAGTAAGACCGGCGGACAGGGTTTCCACGAGCAGTACTTC; CDR3 protein: CASSKTGGQGFHEQYF
D gene: NA; clone size: NA; V gene: TRBV6-5; J gene: TRBJ2-1; CDR3 DNA: TGTGCCATCGGGATTAACAATGAGCAGTTCTTC; CDR3 protein: CAIGINNEQFF
D gene: NA; clone size: NA; V gene: TRBV18; J gene: TRBJ1-1; CDR3 DNA: TGTGCCAGCTCACCGTGGACCCAGAACACTGAAGCTTTCTTT; CDR3 protein: CASSPWTQNTEAFF
D gene: NA; clone size: once; V gene: TRBV5-6; J gene: TRBJ1-1; CDR3 DNA: TGTGCCAGCAGCTTGGTCAGACCCGGCACTGAAGCTTTCTTT; CDR3 protein: CASSLVRPGTEAFF
D gene: NA; clone size: NA; V gene: TRBV18; J gene: TRBJ1-1; CDR3 DNA: TGTGCCAGCTCACCGCTGACAGGAGAGACTGAAGCTTTCTTT; CDR3 protein: CASSPLTGETEAFF
D gene: TRBD2; clone size: NA; V gene: TRBV2; J gene: TRBJ2-7; CDR3 DNA: TGTGCCAGCAGCCTAGCGGCGTACGAGCAGTACTTC; CDR3 protein: CASSLAAYEQYF
D gene: NA; clone size: NA; V gene: TRBV2; J gene: TRBJ2-5; CDR3 DNA: TGTGCCAGCAGTGAACGTATGTACCAAGAGACCCAGTACTTC; CDR3 protein: CASSERMYQETQYF
D gene: NA; clone size: NA; V gene: TRBV7-6; J gene: TRBJ2-7; CDR3 DNA: TGTGCCAGCAGCTTAGAACAGGGTGGGGGCTACGAGCAGTACTTC; CDR3 protein: CASSLEQGGGYEQYF
D gene: NA; clone size: NA; V gene: TRBV28; J gene: TRBJ1-3; CDR3 DNA: TGTGCCAGCATCTCTGGAAACACCATATATTTT; CDR3 protein: CASISGNTIYF
D gene: NA; clone size: NA; V gene: TRBV10-3; J gene: TRBJ1-6; CDR3 DNA: TGTGCCACTCGGACGGGGGTTAATTCACCCCTCCACTTT; CDR3 protein: CATRTGVNSPLHF
D gene: TRBD1; clone size: NA; V gene: TRBV5-1; J gene: TRBJ1-5; CDR3 DNA: TGCGCCAGCAGTAGAGACAGGGCGAGAAGAGAGGGTCAGCCCCAGCATTTT; CDR3 protein: CASSRDRARREGQPQHF
D gene: NA; clone size: NA; V gene: TRBV6-6; J gene: TRBJ2-1; CDR3 DNA: TGTGCCAGCAGTCCCCTCGGGATGGGACGTGAGCAGTTCTTC; CDR3 protein: CASSPLGMGREQFF
D gene: NA; clone size: NA; V gene: TRBV20-1; J gene: TRBJ2-5; CDR3 DNA: TGCAGTGCCATTCCCGAAGAGACCCAGTACTTC; CDR3 protein: CSAIPEETQYF